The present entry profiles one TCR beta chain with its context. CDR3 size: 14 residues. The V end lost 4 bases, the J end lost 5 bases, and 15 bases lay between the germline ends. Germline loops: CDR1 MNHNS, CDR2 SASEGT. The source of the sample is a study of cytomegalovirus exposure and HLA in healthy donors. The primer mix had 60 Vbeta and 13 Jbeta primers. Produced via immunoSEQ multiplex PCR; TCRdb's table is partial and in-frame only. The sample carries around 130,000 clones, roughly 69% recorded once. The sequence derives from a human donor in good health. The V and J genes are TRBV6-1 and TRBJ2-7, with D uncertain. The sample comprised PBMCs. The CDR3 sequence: CASSGLLSSHEQYF. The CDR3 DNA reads TGTGCCAGCAGTGGCCTCCTGAGTTCCCACGAGCAGTACTTC.